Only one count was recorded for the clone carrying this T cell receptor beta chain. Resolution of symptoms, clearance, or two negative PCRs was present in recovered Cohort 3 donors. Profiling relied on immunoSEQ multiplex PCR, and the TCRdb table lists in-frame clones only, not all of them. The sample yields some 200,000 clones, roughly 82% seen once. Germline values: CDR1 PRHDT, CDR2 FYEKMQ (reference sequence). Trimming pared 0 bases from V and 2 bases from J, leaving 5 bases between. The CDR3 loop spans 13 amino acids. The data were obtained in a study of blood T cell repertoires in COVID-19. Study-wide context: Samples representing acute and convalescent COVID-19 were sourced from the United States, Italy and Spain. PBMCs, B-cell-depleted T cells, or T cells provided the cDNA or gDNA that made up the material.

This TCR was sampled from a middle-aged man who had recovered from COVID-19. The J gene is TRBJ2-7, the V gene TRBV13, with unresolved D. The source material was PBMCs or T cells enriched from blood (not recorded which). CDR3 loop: CASSLGRTYEQYF. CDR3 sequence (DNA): TGTGCCAGCAGCTTAGGGCGGACCTACGAGCAGTACTTC.